This TCR beta chain comes out of a study of blood T cells in healthy people across ages. A J-beta primer mix and a sample-barcoded 5' primer were used in a second PCR of about 7 to 12 cycles. TCRdb re-called the 5' RACE reads with MiXCR, one entry per CDR3 protein. The data show approximately 830,000 distinct CDR3 sequences, around 68% seen once. The J segment lost 5 bases and the V segment lost 0 bases, leaving 5 bases of the junction unmatched. This CDR3 region has 15 residues. In germline, CDR1 is SQVTM, CDR2 ANQGSEA. This clonotype was observed once. The rearrangement links TRBV29-1 to TRBJ2-1; 9 positions match TRBD2. The material sequenced was blood. This receptor was obtained from a young man in good health. CDR3: CSVEDMPSGDNEQFF. Written as DNA, the CDR3 is TGCAGCGTTGAAGATATGCCTAGCGGGGACAATGAGCAGTTCTTC.